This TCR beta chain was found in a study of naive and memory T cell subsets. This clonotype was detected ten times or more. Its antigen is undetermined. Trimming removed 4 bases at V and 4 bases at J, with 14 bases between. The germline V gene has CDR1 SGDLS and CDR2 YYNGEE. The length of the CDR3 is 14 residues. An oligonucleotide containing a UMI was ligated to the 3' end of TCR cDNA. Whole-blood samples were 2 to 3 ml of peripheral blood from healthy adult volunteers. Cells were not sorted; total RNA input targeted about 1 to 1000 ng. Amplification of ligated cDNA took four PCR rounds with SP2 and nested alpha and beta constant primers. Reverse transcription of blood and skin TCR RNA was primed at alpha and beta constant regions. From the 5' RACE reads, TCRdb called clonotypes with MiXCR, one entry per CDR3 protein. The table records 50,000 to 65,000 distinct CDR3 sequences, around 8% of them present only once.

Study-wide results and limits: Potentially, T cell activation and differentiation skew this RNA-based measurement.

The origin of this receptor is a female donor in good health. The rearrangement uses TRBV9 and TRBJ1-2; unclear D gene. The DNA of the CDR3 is TGTGCCAGCAGCCGGACCGGGAGCGGCTATGGCTACACCTTC. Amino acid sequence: CASSRTGSGYGYTF.